The following is a TCR beta chain sequence with its context. Its antigen is still unknown. The sample originates from a study of T-cell reconstitution after alpha-beta-depleted transplantation in children. Broader study findings: From newly produced T cells came most of the T-cell counts and diversity one year after transplant.

V gave up 5 bases and J gave up 7 bases; unmatched junction bases: 14. Germline CDR1 is MDHEN and CDR2 is SYDVKM. This CDR3 is built from 16 residues. It was with unique molecular identifiers that the TCRbeta library was prepared. MiXCR, run by TCRdb on the PCR reads, gives a single entry per CDR3 protein. The table lists about 460,000 distinct CDR3 sequences, roughly an eighth of them singletons. The sample consisted of PBMCs, mostly from graft donor cells, taken 180 days after TCRalphabeta/CD19-depleted stem cell transplant. The chain is built from TRBV28 and TRBJ1-5, with TRBD1 identical over 7 bases. The clonotype originates from a female patient aged 2-15 years who had a stem cell transplant for aplastic anemia, so the T cells may come from the graft donor. CDR3: CASSLKTGKVGQPQHF. The DNA of the CDR3 is TGTGCCAGCAGTCTAAAGACAGGGAAAGTGGGGCAGCCCCAGCATTTT.